The following is a T cell receptor (beta chain) sequence with its context. Its antigen is not identified. The data are from a study of shared clonotypes between healthy human individuals. Overall study results and limits: Sharing across a few donors was seen in 4% to 6.5% of naive CD4 clonotypes.

The length of the CDR3 is 17 residues. Germline V gene data show CDR1 as SGHKS and CDR2 as YYEKEE (reference sequence). J was trimmed by 2 bases and V by 3 bases; bases with no gene match: 8. The authors' processing: Filtering differed for immunoSEQ, which gave only junction sequences without quality scores. Clones were read by immunoSEQ multiplex PCR, and TCRdb kept only the in-frame ones, dropping some. The V and J calls and clone size are taken from that table; D and trimming were inferred from the DNA. The sample lists approximately 600,000 clones, 85% to 95% occurring once. Naive CD8 cells were CD45RO-negative, positively selected for CCR7, excluding terminally differentiated effector memory CD45RA+ cells.

The sequencing input was naive CD8+ T cells sorted from blood. This chain joins TRBV5-5 and TRBJ2-3; 11 nucleotides match TRBD1. The TCR was taken from a woman aged 25 to 45 in good health. This CDR3 reads CASSSADRGRYTDTQYF. CDR3 in DNA: TGTGCCAGCAGCTCCGCGGACAGGGGGCGATACACAGATACGCAGTATTTT.